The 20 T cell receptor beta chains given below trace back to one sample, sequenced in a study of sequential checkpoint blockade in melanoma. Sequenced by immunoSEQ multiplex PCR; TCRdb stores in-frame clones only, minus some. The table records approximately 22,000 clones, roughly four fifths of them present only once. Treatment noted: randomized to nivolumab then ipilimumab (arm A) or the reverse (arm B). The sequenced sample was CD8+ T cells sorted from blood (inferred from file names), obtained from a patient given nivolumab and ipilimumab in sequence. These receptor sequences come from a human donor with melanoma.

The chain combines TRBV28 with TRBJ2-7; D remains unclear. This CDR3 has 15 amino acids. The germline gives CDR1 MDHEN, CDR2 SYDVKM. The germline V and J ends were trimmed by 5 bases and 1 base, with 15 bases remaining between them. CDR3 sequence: CASSTPPGSSYEQYF. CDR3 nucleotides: TGTGCCAGCAGTACGCCGCCAGGTTCTTCCTACGAGCAGTACTTC.

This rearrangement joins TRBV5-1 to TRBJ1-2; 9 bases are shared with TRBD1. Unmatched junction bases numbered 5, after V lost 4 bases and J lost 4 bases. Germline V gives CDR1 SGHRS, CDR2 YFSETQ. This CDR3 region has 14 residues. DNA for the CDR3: TGCGCCAGCAGCCTACAGGGGGCCCGCTATGGCTACACCTTC. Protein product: CASSLQGARYGYTF. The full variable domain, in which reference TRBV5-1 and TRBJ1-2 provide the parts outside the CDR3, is KAGVTQTPRYLIKTRGQQVTLSCSPISGHRSVSWYQQTPGQGLQFLFEYFSETQRNKGNFPGRFSGRQFSNSRSEMNVSTLELGDSALYLCASSLQGARYGYTFGSGTRLTVV.

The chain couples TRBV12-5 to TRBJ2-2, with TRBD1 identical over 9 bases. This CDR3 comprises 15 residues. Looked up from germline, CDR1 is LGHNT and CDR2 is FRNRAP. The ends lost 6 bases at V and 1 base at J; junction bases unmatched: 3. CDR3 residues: CASGLGQGNTGELFF. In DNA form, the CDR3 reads TGTGCTAGTGGCCTGGGACAGGGGAACACCGGGGAGCTGTTTTTT.

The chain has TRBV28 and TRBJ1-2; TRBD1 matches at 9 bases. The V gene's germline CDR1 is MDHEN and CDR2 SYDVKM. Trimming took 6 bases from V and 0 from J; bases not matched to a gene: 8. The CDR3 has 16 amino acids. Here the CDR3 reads CASSAGGTGTNYGYTF. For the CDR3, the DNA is TGTGCCAGCAGCGCCGGAGGGACAGGGACTAACTATGGCTACACCTTC.

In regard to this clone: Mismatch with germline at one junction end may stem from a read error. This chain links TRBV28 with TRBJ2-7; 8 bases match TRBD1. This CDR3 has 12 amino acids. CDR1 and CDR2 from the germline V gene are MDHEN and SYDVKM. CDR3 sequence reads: CASSSRLGQGNF. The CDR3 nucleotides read TGTGCCAGCAGTTCAAGATTAGGACAGGGAAACTTC.

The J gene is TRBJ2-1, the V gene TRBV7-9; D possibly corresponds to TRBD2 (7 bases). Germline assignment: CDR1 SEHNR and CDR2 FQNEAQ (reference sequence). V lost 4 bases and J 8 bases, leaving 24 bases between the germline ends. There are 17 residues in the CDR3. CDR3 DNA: TGTGCCAGCAGCTCCGTTTATACTAGCGCGAAGGGGGATGAGCAGTTCTTC. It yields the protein CASSSVYTSAKGDEQFF.

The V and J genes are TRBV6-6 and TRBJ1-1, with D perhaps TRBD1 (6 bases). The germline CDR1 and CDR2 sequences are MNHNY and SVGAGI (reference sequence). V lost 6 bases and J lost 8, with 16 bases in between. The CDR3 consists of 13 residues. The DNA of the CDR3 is TGTGCCAGCAGGGGACCTGGGGGCATGGAAGCTTTCTTT. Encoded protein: CASRGPGGMEAFF.

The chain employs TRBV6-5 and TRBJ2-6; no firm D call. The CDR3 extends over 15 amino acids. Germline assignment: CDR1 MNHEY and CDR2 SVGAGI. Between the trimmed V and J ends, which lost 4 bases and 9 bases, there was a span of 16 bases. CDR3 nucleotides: TGTGCCAGCAGTTGGTTGGTTGGAGACGGCAACGTCCTGACTTTC. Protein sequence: CASSWLVGDGNVLTF.

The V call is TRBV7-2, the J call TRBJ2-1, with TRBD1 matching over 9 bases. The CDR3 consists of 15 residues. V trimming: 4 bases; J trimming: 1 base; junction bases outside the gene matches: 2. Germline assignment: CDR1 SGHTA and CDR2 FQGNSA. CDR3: CASSSGTGSYNEQFF. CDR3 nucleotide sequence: TGTGCCAGCAGCTCCGGGACAGGGTCCTACAATGAGCAGTTCTTC.

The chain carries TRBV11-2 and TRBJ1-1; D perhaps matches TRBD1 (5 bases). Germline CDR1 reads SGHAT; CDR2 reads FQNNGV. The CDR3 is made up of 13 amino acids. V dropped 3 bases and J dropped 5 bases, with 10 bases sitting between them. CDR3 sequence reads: CASSFGGGTEAFF. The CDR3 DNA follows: TGTGCCAGCAGCTTTGGGGGGGGGACTGAAGCTTTCTTT.

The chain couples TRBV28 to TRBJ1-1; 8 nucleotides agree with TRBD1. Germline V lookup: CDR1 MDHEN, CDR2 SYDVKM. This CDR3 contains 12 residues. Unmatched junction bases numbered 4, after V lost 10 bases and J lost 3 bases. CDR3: CATGQGHTEAFF. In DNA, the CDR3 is TGTGCCACCGGACAGGGACACACTGAAGCTTTCTTT.

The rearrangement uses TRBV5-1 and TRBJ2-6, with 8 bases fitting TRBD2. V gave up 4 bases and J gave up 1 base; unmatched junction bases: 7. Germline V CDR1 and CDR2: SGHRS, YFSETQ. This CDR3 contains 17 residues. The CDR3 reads CASSPPGGRSGANVLTF. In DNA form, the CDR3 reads TGCGCCAGCAGCCCGCCGGGCGGGAGGTCTGGGGCCAACGTCCTGACTTTC. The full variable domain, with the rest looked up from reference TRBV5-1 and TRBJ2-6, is KAGVTQTPRYLIKTRGQQVTLSCSPISGHRSVSWYQQTPGQGLQFLFEYFSETQRNKGNFPGRFSGRQFSNSRSEMNVSTLELGDSALYLCASSPPGGRSGANVLTFGAGSRLTVL.

The DNA for the CDR3 is TGTGCCAGCAGCTTGGTGGAGGCCCCGAATCAGCCCCAGCATTTT. This sequence encodes CASSLVEAPNQPQHF. This sequence joins TRBV5-6 and TRBJ1-5; D is unclear. Trimming took 0 bases from V and 4 from J, leaving 11 bases between them. The germline CDR1 and CDR2 sequences are SGHDT and YYEEEE. This CDR3 is built from 15 residues.

CDR3 nucleotides: TGTGCCAGCAGCTTTGGACCGGGACTAACGGTGGGCGAGACCCAGTACTTC. Residues: CASSFGPGLTVGETQYF. The rearrangement uses TRBV5-4 and TRBJ2-5, with TRBD2 matching 7 bases. Germline V gives CDR1 SGHNT, CDR2 YYREEE (reference sequence). With V trimmed by 2 bases and J by 5 bases, 15 bases remained unmatched. CDR3 size: 17 residues.

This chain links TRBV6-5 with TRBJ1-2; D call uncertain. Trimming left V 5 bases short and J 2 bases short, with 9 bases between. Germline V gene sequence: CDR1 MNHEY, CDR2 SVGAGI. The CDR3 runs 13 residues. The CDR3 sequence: CASSLTPNYGYTF. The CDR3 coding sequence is TGTGCCAGCAGTCTGACACCGAACTATGGCTACACCTTC.

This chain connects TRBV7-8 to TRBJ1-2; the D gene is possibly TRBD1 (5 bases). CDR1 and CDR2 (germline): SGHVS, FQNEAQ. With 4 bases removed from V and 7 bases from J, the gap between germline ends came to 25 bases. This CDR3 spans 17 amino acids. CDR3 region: CASSSPQSGGLFGGYTF. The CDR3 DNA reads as TGTGCCAGCAGCTCCCCGCAAAGCGGGGGACTCTTCGGTGGCTACACCTTC.

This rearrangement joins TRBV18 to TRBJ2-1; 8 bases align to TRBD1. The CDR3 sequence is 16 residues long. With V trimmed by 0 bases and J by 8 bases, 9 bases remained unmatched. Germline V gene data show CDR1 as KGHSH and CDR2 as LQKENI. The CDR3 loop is CASSPPRQGYVDEQFF. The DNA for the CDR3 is TGTGCCAGCTCACCACCGCGACAGGGGTATGTGGATGAGCAGTTCTTC.

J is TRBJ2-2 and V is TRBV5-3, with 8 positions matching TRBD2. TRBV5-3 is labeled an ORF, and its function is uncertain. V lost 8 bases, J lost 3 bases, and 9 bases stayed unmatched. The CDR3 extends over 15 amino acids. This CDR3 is CASPGGALDTGELFF. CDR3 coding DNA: TGTGCCAGCCCGGGGGGGGCGCTGGACACCGGGGAGCTGTTTTTT.

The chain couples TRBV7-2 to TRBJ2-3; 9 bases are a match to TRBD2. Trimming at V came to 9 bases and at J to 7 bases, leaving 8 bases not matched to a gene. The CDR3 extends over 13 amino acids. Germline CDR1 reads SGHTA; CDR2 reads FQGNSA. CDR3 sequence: CASSGSSRNTQYF. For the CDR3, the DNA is TGTGCCAGTAGCGGGAGTTCCCGGAATACGCAGTATTTT.

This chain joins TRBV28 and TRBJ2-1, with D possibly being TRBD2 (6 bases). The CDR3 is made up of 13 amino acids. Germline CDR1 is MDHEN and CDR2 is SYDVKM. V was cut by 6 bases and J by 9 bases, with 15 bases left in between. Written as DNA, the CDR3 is TGTGCCAGCAGAACCGGGACTGTTACTGAGCAGTTCTTC. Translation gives CASRTGTVTEQFF.